Each of the 26 T cell receptor beta chains below was sequenced from the same sample in a study of cytomegalovirus exposure and HLA in healthy donors. This PCR relied on a set of 60 Vbeta primers and 13 Jbeta primers. Measured with immunoSEQ multiplex PCR; TCRdb has only the in-frame clones, and not every one. The sample has hundreds of thousands of clones, around 80% seen once. Sequenced sample: PBMCs. These receptor sequences come from a woman aged 60-70 years in good health and CMV-seropositive.

In this sample, this clone turned up a few times. The chain is built from TRBV9 and TRBJ2-5, with 9 bases aligning to TRBD1. The trim removed 3 bases at V and 3 bases at J, leaving 6 bases unmatched. CDR3 length equals 15 residues. The germline gives CDR1 SGDLS, CDR2 YYNGEE. DNA of the CDR3: TGTGCCAGCAGCGCACGACAGGGGGGGGAAGAGACCCAGTACTTC. It specifies CASSARQGGEETQYF.

The chain couples TRBV5-5 to TRBJ2-1; 8 bases are a match to TRBD2. Germline CDR1 reads SGHKS; CDR2 reads YYEKEE (reference sequence). The CDR3 length is 18 residues. Losses at the gene ends were 0 bases for V and 4 bases for J; bases not matched to a gene: 12. CDR3 loop: CASSLGPSGASGYNEQFF. The CDR3 DNA follows: TGTGCCAGCAGCTTGGGGCCAAGTGGGGCTAGCGGGTACAATGAGCAGTTCTTC.

The chain couples TRBV2 to TRBJ2-7; D might be TRBD1 (5 bases). The germline V gene encodes CDR1 SNHLY and CDR2 FYNNEI. This CDR3 contains 14 residues. V was clipped by 3 bases and J by 11 bases, with 20 bases between them. For the CDR3, the DNA is TGTGCCAGCAGTGAGAAGGGGCGAATACTTACGAAGTACTTC. As protein: CASSEKGRILTKYF.

This clone has just a few counts. V and J are TRBV11-2 and TRBJ2-3; 8 bases line up with TRBD1. Germline V gene data show CDR1 as SGHAT and CDR2 as FQNNGV. The CDR3 length is 16 residues. V shed 4 bases and J 2 bases; nucleotides not matched to a gene: 8. CDR3 sequence reads: CASSSAGTGFTDTQYF. CDR3 in DNA: TGTGCCAGCAGCTCAGCTGGGACAGGCTTCACAGATACGCAGTATTTT. Variable domain in full (rest from reference TRBV11-2 and TRBJ2-3): EAGVAQSPRYKIIEKRQSVAFWCNPISGHATLYWYQQILGQGPKLLIQFQNNGVVDDSQLPKDRFSAERLKGVDSTLKIQPAKLEDSAVYLCASSSAGTGFTDTQYFGPGTRLTVL.

The chain uses TRBV4-3 and TRBJ1-1; unclear D gene. The CDR3 consists of 12 residues. The germline V gene has CDR1 LGHNA and CDR2 YSLEER. Trimming removed 0 bases at V and 10 bases at J, with 9 bases between. CDR3 DNA sequence: TGCGCCAGCAGCCAAGAGAGCACCCGAGCTTTCTTT. This sequence encodes CASSQESTRAFF.

The chain uses TRBV6-1 and TRBJ1-2; D is perhaps TRBD1 (6 bases). Germline V gene sequence: CDR1 MNHNS, CDR2 SASEGT. Trimming pared 5 bases from V and 4 bases from J, leaving 14 bases between. This CDR3 is 14 amino acids long. This chain's CDR3 is CASSRGGVGYGYTF. The CDR3 DNA follows: TGTGCCAGCAGTAGGGGGGGTGTCGGCTATGGCTACACCTTC.

This sequence joins TRBV15 and TRBJ1-2; no firm D call. Trimming took 5 bases from V and 5 from J, leaving 9 bases between them. Germline-derived CDR1 and CDR2 are LNHNV and YYDKDF (reference sequence). The CDR3 extends over 12 amino acids. CDR3 DNA sequence: TGTGCCACCAGCTCCTCGAGGTATGGCTACACCTTC. This sequence encodes CATSSSRYGYTF.

This clone appeared once. For the CDR3, the DNA is TGTGCCAGCAGCACCCAGGGGGACACTGAAGCTTTCTTT. This encodes CASSTQGDTEAFF. This chain uses TRBV11-2 with TRBJ1-1; 7 bases match TRBD1. Germline V gives CDR1 SGHAT, CDR2 FQNNGV. With V trimmed by 5 bases and J by 3 bases, 3 bases remained unmatched. The CDR3 length is 13 residues.

For the CDR3, the DNA is TGTGCCATCAGAGACTGGACTAGCGGGGGCGGCACAGATACGCAGTATTTT. Its protein is CAIRDWTSGGGTDTQYF. This chain links TRBV10-3 with TRBJ2-3, with 13 nucleotides matching TRBD2. From germline, CDR1 is ENHRY and CDR2 SYGVKD. The CDR3 is made up of 17 amino acids. The trim removed 6 bases at V and 1 base at J, leaving 7 bases unmatched.

This clone was recorded a few times. The chain links TRBV9 to TRBJ2-7; a weak D match, TRBD1 (5 bases). From germline, CDR1 is SGDLS and CDR2 YYNGEE. Between the trimmed V and J ends, which lost 4 bases and 3 bases, there was a span of 11 bases. CDR3 length equals 13 residues. CDR3 sequence reads: CASSSTGFYEQYF. In nucleotides, the CDR3 is TGTGCCAGCAGCTCTACAGGATTCTACGAGCAGTACTTC.

The chain employs TRBV7-9 and TRBJ2-7, with 7 bases matching TRBD1. V trimming: 3 bases; J trimming: 3 bases; junction bases outside the gene matches: 8. CDR3 length equals 15 residues. The germline CDR1 and CDR2 sequences are SEHNR and FQNEAQ (reference sequence). CDR3 loop: CASSLTGRADYEQYF. DNA for the CDR3: TGTGCCAGCAGCTTGACAGGGCGGGCCGACTACGAGCAGTACTTC.

V gene TRBV28 combines with J gene TRBJ2-1, with D tentatively TRBD2 (5 bases). The V and J ends lost 2 bases and 8 bases respectively, with 7 bases between them. The CDR3 consists of 12 residues. CDR1 and CDR2 from the germline V gene are MDHEN and SYDVKM. The chain's CDR3 is CASSLISDEQFF. The CDR3 nucleotides read TGTGCCAGCAGTTTAATTAGCGATGAGCAGTTCTTC.

The rearrangement joins TRBV2 to TRBJ2-1; TRBD2 aligns across 7 bases. The CDR3 consists of 15 residues. Germline values: CDR1 SNHLY, CDR2 FYNNEI. After removal of 6 bases from V and 5 bases from J, the junction contained 10 bases not matched to a gene. The CDR3 DNA sequence: TGTGCCAGCAGCAAACTTCGGCTAGCGGACAATGAGCAGTTCTTC. Its protein product is CASSKLRLADNEQFF. The full variable domain, in which reference TRBV2 and TRBJ2-1 provide the parts outside the CDR3, is EPEVTQTPSHQVTQMGQEVILRCVPISNHLYFYWYRQILGQKVEFLVSFYNNEISEKSEIFDDQFSVERPDGSNFTLKIRSTKLEDSAMYFCASSKLRLADNEQFFGPGTRLTVL.

V usage is TRBV11-2 and J usage is TRBJ2-3; 13 nucleotides line up with TRBD2. The CDR3 spans 14 residues. J was trimmed by 6 bases and V by 5 bases; bases with no gene match: 2. Germline V lookup: CDR1 SGHAT, CDR2 FQNNGV. CDR3 sequence: CASSEGLAGDTQYF. Here the CDR3 DNA reads TGTGCCAGCAGCGAGGGACTAGCGGGGGATACGCAGTATTTT. Supplemented by reference TRBV11-2 and TRBJ2-3, the full variable domain reads EAGVAQSPRYKIIEKRQSVAFWCNPISGHATLYWYQQILGQGPKLLIQFQNNGVVDDSQLPKDRFSAERLKGVDSTLKIQPAKLEDSAVYLCASSEGLAGDTQYFGPGTRLTVL.

The chain joins TRBV5-6 to TRBJ1-1, with a tentative D call TRBD1 (5 bases). The V gene's germline CDR1 is SGHDT and CDR2 YYEEEE. V gave up 4 bases and J gave up 1 base, with 11 bases separating them. The CDR3 has 14 residues. CDR3 sequence reads: CASSILDRNTEAFF. DNA for the CDR3: TGTGCCAGCAGCATCCTCGACAGGAACACTGAAGCTTTCTTT.

The chain links TRBV4-2 to TRBJ2-1, with D possibly being TRBD2 (5 bases). CDR1 LGHNA and CDR2 YNFKEQ come from the germline V gene. V was shortened by 3 bases and J by 10 bases, with 10 bases between the two germline ends. The CDR3 sequence is 12 residues long. CDR3 amino acids: CASSHGSWEQFF. The CDR3 nucleotides read TGTGCCAGCAGCCATGGGAGCTGGGAGCAGTTCTTC.

This chain connects TRBV7-8 to TRBJ1-1, with D hard to call. Germline loops: CDR1 SGHVS, CDR2 FQNEAQ. The ends were cut back, 1 base at V and 4 bases at J, with 13 bases in the middle. This CDR3 comprises 15 residues. CDR3 DNA: TGTGCCAGCAGCTTAGTAGTGGGAGGGAGCACTGAAGCTTTCTTT. It is translated as CASSLVVGGSTEAFF.

The chain recombines TRBV5-1 with TRBJ2-3, with 12 nucleotides matching TRBD2. Trimming cost V 0 bases and J 4 bases; bases outside gene matches: 3. The CDR3 contains 16 residues. The V gene's germline CDR1 is SGHRS and CDR2 YFSETQ. CDR3 region: CASSLGASGGADTQYF. CDR3 nucleotides: TGCGCCAGCAGCTTGGGGGCTAGCGGGGGGGCAGATACGCAGTATTTT.

This clone appeared a few times. This chain uses TRBV7-3 with TRBJ2-2, with 11 bases identical to TRBD2. This CDR3 spans 17 amino acids. V trimming: 8 bases; J trimming: 4 bases; junction bases outside the gene matches: 12. Germline V gene lookup returns CDR1 SGHTA and CDR2 FQGTGA. CDR3 nucleotide sequence: TGTGCCAGCGGCGTAGCTAGCGGGGGGTCGGGCACCGGGGAGCTGTTTTTT. It yields the protein CASGVASGGSGTGELFF. The full variable domain, its missing parts supplied by reference TRBV7-3 and TRBJ2-2, is GAGVSQTPSNKVTEKGKYVELRCDPISGHTALYWYRQSLGQGPEFLIYFQGTGAADDSGLPNDRFFAVRPEGSVSTLKIQRTERGDSAVYLCASGVASGGSGTGELFFGEGSRLTVL.

The V call is TRBV6-5, the J call TRBJ1-2; TRBD1 agrees at 7 bases. J lost 5 bases, V lost 2 bases, and 8 bases had no gene match. Germline loops: CDR1 MNHEY, CDR2 SVGAGI. CDR3 length: 15 amino acids. CDR3: CASSYTPGTEYGYTF. The DNA of the CDR3 is TGTGCCAGCAGTTACACTCCCGGGACAGAATATGGCTACACCTTC.

V and J are TRBV9 and TRBJ2-2; 9 nucleotides agree with TRBD1. The V segment lost 4 bases and the J segment 2 bases; nucleotides outside the gene matches: 6. Germline CDR1 SGDLS, CDR2 YYNGEE. The CDR3 contains 16 residues. The CDR3 sequence: CASSPQGAPNTGELFF. The CDR3 DNA follows: TGTGCCAGCAGCCCACAGGGGGCACCAAACACCGGGGAGCTGTTTTTT.

The chain recombines TRBV2 with TRBJ2-3; 11 bases fit TRBD2. V gave up 6 bases and J gave up 4 bases; unmatched junction bases: 9. Germline V gives CDR1 SNHLY, CDR2 FYNNEI. The CDR3 has 16 residues. The CDR3 here is CASRRTSGFGPDTQYF. CDR3 DNA: TGTGCCAGCAGGCGGACTAGCGGGTTCGGGCCAGATACGCAGTATTTT.

The table lists this clone with a few counts. The chain uses TRBV27 and TRBJ1-2; 9 bases match TRBD1. The V gene end was trimmed by 5 bases and the J gene end by 8 bases; junction bases not matched to a gene: 3. The CDR3 loop spans 12 amino acids. CDR1 and CDR2 (germline): MNHEY, SMNVEV (reference sequence). This CDR3 is CASSGTGMGYTF. The CDR3 nucleotides are TGTGCCAGCAGTGGGACAGGGATGGGCTACACCTTC.

This clone was seen just once. The gene calls are TRBV6-4 and TRBJ1-1; perhaps TRBD1 as D (5 bases). Germline CDR1 is MRHNA and CDR2 is SNTAGT. The ends were cut back, 8 bases at V and 0 bases at J, with 7 bases in the middle. The CDR3 loop spans 12 amino acids. The CDR3: CASRGVNTEAFF. The DNA for the CDR3 is TGTGCCAGCCGGGGGGTGAACACTGAAGCTTTCTTT.

This sequence joins TRBV19 and TRBJ2-7; 8 bases fit TRBD2. CDR3 length: 14 amino acids. Germline V CDR1 and CDR2: LNHDA, SQIVND (reference sequence). V trimming: 4 bases; J trimming: 3 bases; junction bases outside the gene matches: 5. The CDR3 spells CASSKAGASYEQYF. DNA for the CDR3: TGTGCCAGTAGTAAAGCGGGGGCAAGCTACGAGCAGTACTTC.

The rearrangement uses TRBV2 and TRBJ1-4, with 7 bases lining up with TRBD1. The CDR3 covers 12 residues. From germline, CDR1 is SNHLY and CDR2 FYNNEI. Losses at the gene ends were 6 bases for V and 9 bases for J; bases not matched to a gene: 4. This chain's CDR3 is CASRGDSQKLFF. In DNA, the CDR3 is TGTGCCAGCAGGGGGGACAGTCAAAAACTGTTTTTT.